Listed below are T cell receptor beta chains from one sample, sequenced in a study of blood T cell repertoires in COVID-19. Only in-frame clones appear in the TCRdb table, and some are missing; sequencing was by immunoSEQ multiplex PCR. This table has over 100,000 clones, approximately 74% appearing once. Sequencing was carried out using peripheral blood. The receptors stem from a woman in her 70s with acute or convalescent COVID-19. Each CDR3 is given without its conserved first and last residue. The D gene is left open where the match is weak. Clone size is not always given. Where it is, it says once, few, many or a class for expanded clones.

D: TRBD1; size: NA; V: TRBV5-1; J: TRBJ1-6; CDR3: ASSAGQGNSPLH
D: NA; size: medium-sized; V: TRBV3-1/TRBV3-2; J: TRBJ2-7; CDR3: ASSQDVGATYEQY
D: NA; size: NA; V: TRBV14; J: TRBJ2-7; CDR3: ASSQDISVGGAVEQY
D: NA; size: NA; V: TRBV29-1; J: TRBJ1-2; CDR3: SGRDRFYGYT
D: TRBD1; size: NA; V: TRBV7-7; J: TRBJ2-3; CDR3: ASSSTGGGTDTQY
D: NA; size: NA; V: TRBV2; J: TRBJ1-1; CDR3: ASSEREGVEAGEAF
D: TRBD1; size: NA; V: TRBV19; J: TRBJ2-1; CDR3: ASASDREGEQF
D: NA; size: NA; V: TRBV7-7; J: TRBJ2-3; CDR3: ASSPSGRYGTQY
D: NA; size: NA; V: TRBV7-8; J: TRBJ2-7; CDR3: ASSLGPAPAAYEQY
D: NA; size: NA; V: TRBV15; J: TRBJ1-5; CDR3: ATSRPNQPQH
D: TRBD2; size: NA; V: TRBV9; J: TRBJ2-3; CDR3: ASGPGGPADTQY
D: NA; size: NA; V: TRBV5-5; J: TRBJ1-2; CDR3: ASSLAGWHTSGKS
D: TRBD1; size: NA; V: TRBV5-1; J: TRBJ2-5; CDR3: ASSLEPGQQETQY
D: TRBD1; size: NA; V: TRBV28; J: TRBJ1-1; CDR3: ASSPANRGRNTEAF
D: NA; size: NA; V: TRBV19; J: TRBJ2-2; CDR3: ASNSRNTGELF
D: TRBD2; size: NA; V: TRBV27; J: TRBJ2-2; CDR3: ASSFRRGSTGELF
D: NA; size: NA; V: TRBV11-2; J: TRBJ1-1; CDR3: ASSSFGPRGAMNTEAF
D: TRBD2; size: many; V: TRBV6-2/TRBV6-3; J: TRBJ2-7; CDR3: ASSYSFSGGISYEQY
D: TRBD1; size: NA; V: TRBV19; J: TRBJ2-5; CDR3: ARFTFDREQETQY
D: TRBD1; size: few; V: TRBV2; J: TRBJ1-2; CDR3: ASSARTGAFIGYT
D: TRBD2; size: once; V: TRBV9; J: TRBJ2-1; CDR3: ASSAERGGPYNEQF
D: TRBD1; size: NA; V: TRBV7-9; J: TRBJ1-5; CDR3: ASSPGTGGSNQPQH
D: NA; size: NA; V: TRBV5-1; J: TRBJ1-2; CDR3: ASSTAPGPPKGGYGYT
D: TRBD1; size: NA; V: TRBV6-6; J: TRBJ1-3; CDR3: ASTQGVFNLGNTIY
D: NA; size: NA; V: TRBV21-1; J: TRBJ2-7; CDR3: ASSKAREVAYSYEQY
D: NA; size: NA; V: TRBV21-1; J: TRBJ2-3; CDR3: ASSKAMTSGGRTDTQY
D: TRBD1; size: NA; V: TRBV28; J: TRBJ1-1; CDR3: ASSWSLGTGGTEAF
D: TRBD1; size: NA; V: TRBV10-2; J: TRBJ2-2; CDR3: ASITTGGLRTGELF
D: TRBD1; size: NA; V: TRBV4-1; J: TRBJ2-7; CDR3: ASSHDRGTYEQY
D: TRBD1; size: few; V: TRBV7-6; J: TRBJ1-2; CDR3: ASSVTGGGYGYT
D: TRBD1; size: NA; V: TRBV3-1/TRBV3-2; J: TRBJ1-6; CDR3: ASSHGQGSPLH
D: TRBD2; size: NA; V: TRBV7-6; J: TRBJ2-6; CDR3: ASSLTGGPTGANVLT
D: NA; size: NA; V: TRBV5-5; J: TRBJ2-5; CDR3: ASSWAVQETQY
D: TRBD2; size: NA; V: TRBV9; J: TRBJ2-6; CDR3: ASSPDSLAGGSGANVLT
D: TRBD1; size: few; V: TRBV18; J: TRBJ1-2; CDR3: ASSPTDRGLRGYT
D: NA; size: NA; V: TRBV10-3; J: TRBJ1-1; CDR3: AISESRDMQEAF
D: NA; size: few; V: TRBV3-1/TRBV3-2; J: TRBJ2-2; CDR3: ASSWAVNTGELF
D: TRBD1; size: NA; V: TRBV11-2; J: TRBJ2-7; CDR3: ASSLRTGGYSSYEQY
D: TRBD1; size: NA; V: TRBV7-9; J: TRBJ2-2; CDR3: ASSPRGGNTGELF
D: TRBD1; size: few; V: TRBV10-3; J: TRBJ1-6; CDR3: AIRDRDRGENSPLH
D: TRBD2; size: NA; V: TRBV10-2; J: TRBJ2-1; CDR3: ASSGLAGLSSYNEQF
D: TRBD1; size: NA; V: TRBV2; J: TRBJ1-2; CDR3: ASREGQFRGYT
D: NA; size: NA; V: TRBV14; J: TRBJ2-7; CDR3: ASSQGRSTSTS
D: NA; size: NA; V: TRBV6-4; J: TRBJ1-1; CDR3: ASSDSIPPAGGAF
D: NA; size: few; V: TRBV18; J: TRBJ1-3; CDR3: ASSPALQTSGNTIY
D: NA; size: NA; V: TRBV4-3; J: TRBJ2-2; CDR3: ASSQDHSRGPGELF
D: TRBD1; size: few; V: TRBV5-5; J: TRBJ1-2; CDR3: ASSFASGQPKIYGYT
D: NA; size: NA; V: TRBV20-1; J: TRBJ1-5; CDR3: SASLRNQPQH
D: TRBD1; size: NA; V: TRBV5-1; J: TRBJ1-5; CDR3: ASSSGQGGNQPQH
D: NA; size: NA; V: TRBV19; J: TRBJ2-4; CDR3: ASSPRLDIQY
D: TRBD1; size: few; V: TRBV28; J: TRBJ1-3; CDR3: ASTRQGARNTIY
D: NA; size: NA; V: TRBV2; J: TRBJ1-6; CDR3: ASSEARQGRSISPLH
D: TRBD2; size: NA; V: TRBV9; J: TRBJ2-3; CDR3: ASSQEGTSGGYVTDTQY
D: NA; size: NA; V: TRBV5-8; J: TRBJ2-1; CDR3: ASSRIPMVGGVYYNEQF
D: NA; size: NA; V: TRBV6-6; J: TRBJ2-7; CDR3: ASSYPGSYEQY
D: TRBD2; size: few; V: TRBV24-1; J: TRBJ2-5; CDR3: ATSDWTGTSGEETQY
D: TRBD1; size: NA; V: TRBV5-4; J: TRBJ1-1; CDR3: ASSLSRGRNTEAF
D: NA; size: NA; V: TRBV11-2; J: TRBJ2-1; CDR3: ASSIQGNEQF